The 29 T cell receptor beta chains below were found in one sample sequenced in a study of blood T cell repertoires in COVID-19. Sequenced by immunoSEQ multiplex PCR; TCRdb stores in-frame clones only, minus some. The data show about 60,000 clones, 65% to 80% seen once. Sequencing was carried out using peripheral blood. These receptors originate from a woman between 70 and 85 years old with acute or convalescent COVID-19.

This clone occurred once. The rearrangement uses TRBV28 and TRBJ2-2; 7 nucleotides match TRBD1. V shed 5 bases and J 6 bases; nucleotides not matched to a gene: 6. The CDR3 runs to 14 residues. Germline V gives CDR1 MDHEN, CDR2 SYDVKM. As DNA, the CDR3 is TGTGCCAGCAGTCGACAGGGAATGGCCGGGGAGCTGTTTTTT. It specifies CASSRQGMAGELFF.

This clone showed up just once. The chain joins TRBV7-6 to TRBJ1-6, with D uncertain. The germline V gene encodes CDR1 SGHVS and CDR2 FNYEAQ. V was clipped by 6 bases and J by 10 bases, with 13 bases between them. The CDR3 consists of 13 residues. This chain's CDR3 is CASRANAGSPLHF. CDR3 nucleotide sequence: TGTGCCAGCAGGGCGAACGCGGGCTCACCCCTCCACTTT.

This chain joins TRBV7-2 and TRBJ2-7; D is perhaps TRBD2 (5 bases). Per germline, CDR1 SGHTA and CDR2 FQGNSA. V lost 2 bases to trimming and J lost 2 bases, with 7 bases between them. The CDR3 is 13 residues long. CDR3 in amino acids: CASSLSGTYEQYF. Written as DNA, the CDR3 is TGTGCCAGCAGCTTATCCGGGACCTACGAGCAGTACTTC.

CDR3 in DNA: TGTGCCAGCTCACCAGGGACAGGGGAGATGCATGGCTACACCTTC. The encoded protein is CASSPGTGEMHGYTF. V usage is TRBV18 and J usage is TRBJ1-2; 10 nucleotides agree with TRBD1. V was pared by 2 bases and J by 6 bases, with 6 bases of the junction left unmatched. Germline V gene lookup returns CDR1 KGHSH and CDR2 LQKENI. There are 15 residues in the CDR3.

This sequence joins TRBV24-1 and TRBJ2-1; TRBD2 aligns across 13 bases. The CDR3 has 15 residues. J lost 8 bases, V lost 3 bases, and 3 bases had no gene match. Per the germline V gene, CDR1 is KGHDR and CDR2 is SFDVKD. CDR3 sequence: CATSDPTSGGDEQFF. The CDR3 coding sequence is TGTGCCACCAGTGATCCCACTAGCGGGGGGGATGAGCAGTTCTTC.

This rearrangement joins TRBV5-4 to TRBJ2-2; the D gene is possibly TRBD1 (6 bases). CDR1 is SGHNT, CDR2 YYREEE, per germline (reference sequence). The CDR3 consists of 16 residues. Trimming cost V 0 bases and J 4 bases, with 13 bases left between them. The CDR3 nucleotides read TGTGCCAGCAGCTTGGATCAGGGGCCAGGCACCGGGGAGCTGTTTTTT. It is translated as CASSLDQGPGTGELFF. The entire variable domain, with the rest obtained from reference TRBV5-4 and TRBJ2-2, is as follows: ETGVTQSPTHLIKTRGQQVTLRCSSQSGHNTVSWYQQALGQGPQFIFQYYREEENGRGNFPPRFSGLQFPNYSSELNVNALELDDSALYLCASSLDQGPGTGELFFGEGSRLTVL.

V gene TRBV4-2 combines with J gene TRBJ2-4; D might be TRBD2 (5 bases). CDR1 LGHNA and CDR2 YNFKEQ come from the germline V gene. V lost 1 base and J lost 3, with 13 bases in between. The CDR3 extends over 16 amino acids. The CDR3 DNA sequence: TGTGCCAGCAGCCAAGTAGGGCCCGCGGGCAAAAACATTCAGTACTTC. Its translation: CASSQVGPAGKNIQYF.

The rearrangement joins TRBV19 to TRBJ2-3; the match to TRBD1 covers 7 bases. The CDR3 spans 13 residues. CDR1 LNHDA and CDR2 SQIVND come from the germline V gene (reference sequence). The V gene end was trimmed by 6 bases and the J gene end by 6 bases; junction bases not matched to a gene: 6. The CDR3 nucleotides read TGTGCCAGTAGCGACAGGGTCGGCGATACGCAGTATTTT. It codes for CASSDRVGDTQYF.

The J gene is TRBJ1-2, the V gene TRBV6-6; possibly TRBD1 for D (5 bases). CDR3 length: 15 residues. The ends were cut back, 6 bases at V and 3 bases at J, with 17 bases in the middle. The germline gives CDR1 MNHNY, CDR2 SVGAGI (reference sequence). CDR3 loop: CASSRPRAGDYGYTF. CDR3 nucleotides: TGTGCCAGCAGCAGACCCCGAGCGGGGGACTATGGCTACACCTTC.

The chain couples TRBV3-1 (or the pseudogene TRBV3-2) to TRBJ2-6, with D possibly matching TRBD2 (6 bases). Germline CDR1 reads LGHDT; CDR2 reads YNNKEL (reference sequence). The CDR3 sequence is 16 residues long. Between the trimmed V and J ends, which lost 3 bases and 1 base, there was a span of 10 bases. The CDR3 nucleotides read TGTGCCAGCAGCCATACTCGGGGGTCTGGGGCCAACGTCCTGACTTTC. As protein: CASSHTRGSGANVLTF.

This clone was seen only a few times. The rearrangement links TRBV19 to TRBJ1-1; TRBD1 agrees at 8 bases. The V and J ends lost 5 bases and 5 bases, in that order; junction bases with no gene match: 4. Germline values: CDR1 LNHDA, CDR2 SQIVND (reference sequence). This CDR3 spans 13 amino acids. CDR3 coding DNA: TGTGCCAGTAGTGACAGGGGATGGACTGAAGCTTTCTTT. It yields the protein CASSDRGWTEAFF.

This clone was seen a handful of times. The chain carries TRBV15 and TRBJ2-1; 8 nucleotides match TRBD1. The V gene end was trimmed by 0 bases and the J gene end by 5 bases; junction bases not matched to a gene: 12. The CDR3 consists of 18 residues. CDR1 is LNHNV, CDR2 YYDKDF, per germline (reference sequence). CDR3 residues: CATSRDRVRQGYNNEQFF. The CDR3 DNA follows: TGTGCCACCAGCAGAGATCGCGTCCGACAGGGGTACAACAATGAGCAGTTCTTC.

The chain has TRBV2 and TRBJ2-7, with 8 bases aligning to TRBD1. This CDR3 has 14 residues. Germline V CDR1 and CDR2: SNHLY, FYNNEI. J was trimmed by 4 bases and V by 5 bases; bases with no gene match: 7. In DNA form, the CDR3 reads TGTGCCAGCAGTAAAGGACAGGGTATTTACGAGCAGTACTTC. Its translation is CASSKGQGIYEQYF.

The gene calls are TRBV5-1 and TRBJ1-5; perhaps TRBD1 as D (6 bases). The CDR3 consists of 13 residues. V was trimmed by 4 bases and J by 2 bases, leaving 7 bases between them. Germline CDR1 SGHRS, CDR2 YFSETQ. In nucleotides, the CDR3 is TGCGCCAGCAGCCCAGGGGGCAATCAGCCCCAGCATTTT. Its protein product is CASSPGGNQPQHF.

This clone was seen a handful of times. CDR3 in amino acids: CASSTLVGGDRETQYF. Here the CDR3 DNA reads TGTGCCAGCAGCACCCTGGTGGGGGGAGATCGGGAGACCCAGTACTTC. The V and J genes are TRBV21-1 and TRBJ2-5; the DNA was not used to check the table's D call, TRBD2. TRBV21-1 is designated a pseudogene. CDR3 length: 16 residues.

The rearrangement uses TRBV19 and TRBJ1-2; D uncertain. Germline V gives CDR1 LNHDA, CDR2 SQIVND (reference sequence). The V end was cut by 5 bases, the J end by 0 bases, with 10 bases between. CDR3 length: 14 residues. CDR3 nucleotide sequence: TGTGCCAGTAGTGCTCGGCGGGCTAACTATGGCTACACCTTC. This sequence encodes CASSARRANYGYTF.

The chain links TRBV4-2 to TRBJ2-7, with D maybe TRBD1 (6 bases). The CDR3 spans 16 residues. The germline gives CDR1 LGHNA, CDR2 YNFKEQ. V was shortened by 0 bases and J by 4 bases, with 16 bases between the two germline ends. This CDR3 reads CASSQDIAGDLYEQYF. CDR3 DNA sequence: TGTGCCAGCAGCCAAGATATCGCAGGGGATCTATACGAGCAGTACTTC.

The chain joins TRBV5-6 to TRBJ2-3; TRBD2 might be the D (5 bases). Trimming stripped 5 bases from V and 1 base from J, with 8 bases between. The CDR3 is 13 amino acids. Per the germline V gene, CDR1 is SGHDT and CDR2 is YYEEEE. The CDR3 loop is CASSRTGTDTQYF. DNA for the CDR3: TGTGCCAGCAGTCGGACTGGCACAGATACGCAGTATTTT.

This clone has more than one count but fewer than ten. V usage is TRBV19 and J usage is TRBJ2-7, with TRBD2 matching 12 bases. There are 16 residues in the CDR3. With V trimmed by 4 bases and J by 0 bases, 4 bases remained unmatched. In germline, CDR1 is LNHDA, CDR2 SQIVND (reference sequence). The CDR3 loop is CASSTTSGGRSYEQYF. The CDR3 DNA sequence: TGTGCCAGTAGTACGACTAGCGGGGGACGCTCCTACGAGCAGTACTTC. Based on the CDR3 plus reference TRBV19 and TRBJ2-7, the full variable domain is DGGITQSPKYLFRKEGQNVTLSCEQNLNHDAMYWYRQDPGQGLRLIYYSQIVNDFQKGDIAEGYSVSREKKESFPLTVTSAQKNPTAFYLCASSTTSGGRSYEQYFGPGTRLTVT.

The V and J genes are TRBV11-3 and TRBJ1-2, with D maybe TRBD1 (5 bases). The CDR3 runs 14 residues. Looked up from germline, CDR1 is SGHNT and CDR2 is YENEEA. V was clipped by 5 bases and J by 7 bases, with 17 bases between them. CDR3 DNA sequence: TGTGCCAGCAGCATTAGGCGCAGGGCCCCTGGCTACACCTTC. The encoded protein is CASSIRRRAPGYTF.

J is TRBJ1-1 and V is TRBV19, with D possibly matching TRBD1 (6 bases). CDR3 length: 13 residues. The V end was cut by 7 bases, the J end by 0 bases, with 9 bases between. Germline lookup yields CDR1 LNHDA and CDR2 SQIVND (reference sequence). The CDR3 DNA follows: TGTGCCAGTAAGACAGGCATGAACACTGAAGCTTTCTTT. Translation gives CASKTGMNTEAFF.

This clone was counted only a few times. CDR3 sequence (DNA): TGTGCCAGCAGTTTAACCTCGCGGGGGGGCGGCGGCTACACCTTC. Protein sequence: CASSLTSRGGGGYTF. This rearrangement joins TRBV28 to TRBJ1-2, with D possibly TRBD1 on 6 matching bases. The germline CDR1 and CDR2 sequences are MDHEN and SYDVKM. There are 15 residues in the CDR3. V gave up 2 bases and J gave up 8 bases, with 18 bases separating them.

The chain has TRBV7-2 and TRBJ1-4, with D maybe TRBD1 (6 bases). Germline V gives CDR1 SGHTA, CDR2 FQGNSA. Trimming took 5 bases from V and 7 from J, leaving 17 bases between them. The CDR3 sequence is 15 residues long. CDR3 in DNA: TGTGCCAGCAGCAATACAGGGATAGGTGGTGAAAAACTGTTTTTT. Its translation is CASSNTGIGGEKLFF.

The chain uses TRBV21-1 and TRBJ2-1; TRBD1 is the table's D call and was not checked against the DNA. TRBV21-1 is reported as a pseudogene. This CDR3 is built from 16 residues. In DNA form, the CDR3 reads TGTGCCAGCAGCAGGCTCCCGGGACAGGGTAACAATGAGCAGTTCTTC. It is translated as CASSRLPGQGNNEQFF.

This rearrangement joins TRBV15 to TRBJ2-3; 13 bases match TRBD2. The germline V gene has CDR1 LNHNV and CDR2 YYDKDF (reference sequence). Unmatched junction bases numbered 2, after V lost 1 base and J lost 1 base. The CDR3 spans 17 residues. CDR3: CATSRVGTSGGTDTQYF. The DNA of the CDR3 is TGTGCCACCAGCAGAGTGGGGACTAGCGGGGGCACAGATACGCAGTATTTT.

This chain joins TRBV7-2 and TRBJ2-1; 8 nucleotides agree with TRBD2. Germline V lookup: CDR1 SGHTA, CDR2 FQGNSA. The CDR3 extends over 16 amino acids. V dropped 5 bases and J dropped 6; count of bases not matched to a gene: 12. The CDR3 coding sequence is TGTGCCAGCAGCCCCACTGGGGCTAGCGGGCGCAATGAGCAGTTCTTC. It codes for CASSPTGASGRNEQFF.

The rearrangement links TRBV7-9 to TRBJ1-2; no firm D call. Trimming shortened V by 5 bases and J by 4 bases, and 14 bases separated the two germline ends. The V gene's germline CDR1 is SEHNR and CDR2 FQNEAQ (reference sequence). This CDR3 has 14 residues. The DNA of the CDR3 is TGTGCCAGCAGCCGATTGAGGGTAGGCTATGGCTACACCTTC. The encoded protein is CASSRLRVGYGYTF.

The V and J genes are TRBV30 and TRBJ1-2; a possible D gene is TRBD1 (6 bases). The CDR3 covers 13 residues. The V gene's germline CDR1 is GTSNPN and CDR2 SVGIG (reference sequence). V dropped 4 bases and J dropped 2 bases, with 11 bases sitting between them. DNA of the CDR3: TGTGCCTGGAACCTACAGGGAAACTATGGCTACACCTTC. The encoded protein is CAWNLQGNYGYTF.

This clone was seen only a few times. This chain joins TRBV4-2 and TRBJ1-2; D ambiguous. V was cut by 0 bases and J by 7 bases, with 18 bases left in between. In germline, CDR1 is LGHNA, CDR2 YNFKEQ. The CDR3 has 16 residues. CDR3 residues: CASSQDLMQWEIGYTF. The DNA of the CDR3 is TGTGCCAGCAGCCAAGATCTAATGCAGTGGGAGATTGGCTACACCTTC.